The sequence of this T cell receptor beta chain was determined in a study of blood T cell repertoires in COVID-19. Overall study context: From the United States, Italy and Spain came samples of acute and convalescent COVID-19.

Authors' methods: The assay estimated nucleated cells by amplifying reference gene primers. Generated by immunoSEQ multiplex PCR, the TCRdb table keeps only in-frame clones and is missing some. The D gene and trimming were derived from the DNA, and the V and J assignments and clone size from that table. Of roughly 270,000 clones in the sample, 75% to 85% are singletons; the top ten hold 5% to 6.5%. Germline CDR1 is MNHEY and CDR2 is SVGAGI. Trimming pared 6 bases from V and 4 bases from J, leaving 14 bases between. This CDR3 is 14 amino acids long. The J gene is TRBJ2-3, the V gene TRBV6-5; D is perhaps TRBD2 (6 bases). The sequenced sample consisted of peripheral blood. The TCR originated in a man over 45 with active or convalescent COVID-19. CDR3 amino acids: CASSLSGEADTQYF. Written as DNA, the CDR3 is TGTGCCAGCAGCCTCTCGGGGGAGGCAGATACGCAGTATTTT.